A selection of T cell receptor beta chains follows, all from one sample in a study of Ad26.COV2.S vaccination and SARS-CoV-2 variants. Profiling relied on immunoSEQ multiplex PCR, and the TCRdb table lists in-frame clones only, not all of them. The sample comprises around 350,000 clones, about 92% of which are singletons, and 3.9% rests with the top ten. The material sequenced was peripheral blood, taken after recovery from COVID-19. The source of these receptors is a human donor who had recovered from COVID-19. Both conserved end residues are part of each CDR3. A D gene is named only where the DNA matches it firmly. Some rows mark clone size as missing; the rest say once, few, many or name a class of expanded clone.

CDR3nt	CDR3aa	abundance	j_gene	v_gene	d_gene
TGCGCCAGCAGCCCAACGACGGAAGGCTACACCTTC	CASSPTTEGYTF	.	TRBJ1-2	TRBV5-1	.
TGTGCCAGCAGCACGACCGGGGAGCTGTTTTTT	CASSTTGELFF	.	TRBJ2-2	TRBV9	.
TGTGCCAGCAGCACCGGTTGGGCCCTCGCGAACACCGGGGAGCTGTTTTTT	CASSTGWALANTGELFF	.	TRBJ2-2	TRBV13	.
TGTGCCAGCAGCCCCCGGCGGGGCGGGAGCGCAGATACGCAGTATTTT	CASSPRRGGSADTQYF	once	TRBJ2-3	TRBV7-6	TRBD2
TGTGCCAGCAGCTCCAACCGGGCCCAAGAGACCCAGTACTTC	CASSSNRAQETQYF	.	TRBJ2-5	TRBV11-2	.
TGTGCCAGCAGATTCGACAATAGCAATCAGCCCCAGCATTTT	CASRFDNSNQPQHF	.	TRBJ1-5	TRBV6-5	.
TGTGCCAGCAGCTTAGGGTCCCAGGGGGCCGGTGAAGCTTTCTTT	CASSLGSQGAGEAFF	.	TRBJ1-1	TRBV7-6	TRBD1
TGCGCCAGCAGCCAAGGCCTGGGGGCGAACCCAATGAACACTGAAGCTTTCTTT	CASSQGLGANPMNTEAFF	.	TRBJ1-1	TRBV4-3	.
TGCGCCAGCAGCGGCGGGGGGCCTTCGGGTGAGCAGTTCTTC	CASSGGGPSGEQFF	.	TRBJ2-1	TRBV5-1	TRBD2
TGTGCCAGCAGCGCGCAGGGAAACGTGAATCAGCCCCAGCATTTT	CASSAQGNVNQPQHF	.	TRBJ1-5	TRBV7-6	.
TGTGCTAGCAGCTTAGGGGTGGCTAGCGGGACCCAGTACTTC	CASSLGVASGTQYF	.	TRBJ2-5	TRBV7-7	TRBD2
TGTGCCAGCAGTTACGACAGGGGGCGCTTTGGGGCCAACGTCCTGACTTTC	CASSYDRGRFGANVLTF	.	TRBJ2-6	TRBV7-9	TRBD1
TGTGCCACCAGCCGGGACTCAACTAATGAAAAACTGTTTTTT	CATSRDSTNEKLFF	.	TRBJ1-4	TRBV10-3	.
TGTGCCAGCTCACCACTGTCAGCGGTTGATTACAATGAGCAGTTCTTC	CASSPLSAVDYNEQFF	.	TRBJ2-1	TRBV18	.
TGTGCCAGCAGCGTAGGGGCGTCTGAAGCTTTCTTT	CASSVGASEAFF	.	TRBJ1-1	TRBV9	.
TGTGCCAGCAGCTGGGGGACTAGCGGGGCCTCCTACGAGCAGTACTTC	CASSWGTSGASYEQYF	once	TRBJ2-7	TRBV13	TRBD2
TGTGCCACCAACGATATGTTGGGTGAGCAGTTCTTC	CATNDMLGEQFF	.	TRBJ2-1	TRBV10-3	.
TGTGCCAGCAGCCTCGACAGCGGGCCCACCGGGGAGCTGTTTTTT	CASSLDSGPTGELFF	.	TRBJ2-2	TRBV5-4	.
TGTGCCAGCAGCTCCCCAGTATACCCTAAATACAATGAGCAGTTCTTC	CASSSPVYPKYNEQFF	.	TRBJ2-1	TRBV9	.
TGTGCCAGCAGTTACTCCGCCGGGAGGAACACTGAAGCTTTCTTT	CASSYSAGRNTEAFF	.	TRBJ1-1	TRBV6-5	.
TGCGCCAGCAGTGAAGTGGCAGGGAGGCAGTATTTT	CASSEVAGRQYF	.	TRBJ2-3	TRBV10-1	.
TGTGCCAGCAGCTTAGATTTTGGGAGCAATCAGCCCCAGCATTTT	CASSLDFGSNQPQHF	.	TRBJ1-5	TRBV11-2	.
TGTGCCAGCAGTTACCCGACGGAGGGTGACAGTGGGGTAGAGCAGTACTTC	CASSYPTEGDSGVEQYF	.	TRBJ2-7	TRBV6-2/TRBV6-3	.
TGCGCCAGCAGTCAACCGGGAAATCAGCCCCAGCATTTT	CASSQPGNQPQHF	.	TRBJ1-5	TRBV23-1	.
TGTGCCAGCAGTTCCACGGGCGATGAGCAGTTCTTC	CASSSTGDEQFF	.	TRBJ2-1	TRBV27	.
TGTGCCAGCAGCGGCCGGGCTAGCGGGAGAGAGACCCAGTACTTC	CASSGRASGRETQYF	once	TRBJ2-5	TRBV27	TRBD2
TGCGCCAGCAGCTTGGGTCCGGACAGGGGTTCCTATAGCAATCAGCCCCAGCATTTT	CASSLGPDRGSYSNQPQHF	.	TRBJ1-5	TRBV5-1	TRBD1
TGCAGCGTTGGGGGAACAGGGAGTACATATGGCTACACCTTC	CSVGGTGSTYGYTF	.	TRBJ1-2	TRBV29-1	.
TGCGCCAGCAGCTCCTCGGGGCTACAGGGCTACACCTTC	CASSSSGLQGYTF	.	TRBJ1-2	TRBV5-1	.